These 19 T cell receptor beta chains originate from one sample sequenced in a study of T cells in women clearing cervical HPV infection. The table came from immunoSEQ multiplex PCR; TCRdb's copy has only in-frame clones and leaves some out. This table holds about 39,000 clones. The sample comprised blood buffy coat. These TCRs come from a woman aged 18 to 75 with a cervical HPV16 infection that either progressed to CIN3+ or cleared (not recorded which).

On this clone itself: The CDR3 extends 3 residues past the end of the read, so its final part is completed from the germline J gene. This chain connects TRBV30 to TRBJ2-1; D unclear. This CDR3 region has 15 residues. Trimming took off 3 bases at V and 4 bases at J, with 16 bases between the two ends. Germline CDR1 and CDR2: GTSNPN and SVGIG (reference sequence). The CDR3 sequence: CAWSARVAPYNEQFF. The DNA read from the CDR3 is TGTGCCTGGAGCGCAAGAGTTGCGCCTTACAATGAG.

Comment on this clone: Read data end 3 residues before the CDR3 end; the end is taken from the germline J gene. The chain recombines TRBV6-1 with TRBJ1-6; TRBD1 aligns across 7 bases. The germline CDR1 and CDR2 sequences are MNHNS and SASEGT. Trimming at V came to 5 bases and at J to 12 bases, leaving 13 bases not matched to a gene. The CDR3 is 15 residues long. The DNA read from the CDR3 is TGTGCCAGCAGTCAAGGGGGACAGACCAGAAAACCC. Encoded protein: CASSQGGQTRKP. The entire CDR3 protein is CASSQGGQTRKPLHF.

About this clone itself: The read halts 3 residues ahead of the CDR3 end, with the missing end drawn from the germline J gene. The gene calls are TRBV2 and TRBJ1-2, with D unresolved. Germline V gene data show CDR1 as SNHLY and CDR2 as FYNNEI. The CDR3 loop spans 13 amino acids. The V and J ends lost 7 bases and 6 bases respectively, with 15 bases between them. CDR3 bases read: TGTGCCAGCAAAAGGCAGCTAGCGGATGGC. It is translated as CASKRQLADG. The whole CDR3 sequence is CASKRQLADGYTF.

Comments on this clone: The read gets to within 3 residues of the CDR3 end, and the germline J gene fills in the rest. The chain links TRBV18 to TRBJ2-4; D possibly corresponds to TRBD1 (7 bases). The CDR3 has 15 amino acids. Germline V gives CDR1 KGHSH, CDR2 LQKENI. The CDR3 is CASFKGGTATEGQYF. CDR3 bases read: TGTGCCAGCTTTAAAGGCGGGACAGCAACGGAAGGT. Full variable domain (remainder filled in from reference TRBV18 and TRBJ2-4): NAGVMQNPRHLVRRRGQEARLRCSPMKGHSHVYWYRQLPEEGLKFMVYLQKENIIDESGMPKERFSAEFPKEGPSILRIQQVVRGDSAAYFCASFKGGTATEGQYFGAGTRLSVL.

In regard to this clone: The read stops 3 residues short of the end of the CDR3; the missing end is completed from the germline J gene. The chain has TRBV5-6 and TRBJ1-2; D remains unclear. The length of the CDR3 is 15 residues. V lost 4 bases and J lost 4, with 17 bases in between. Germline CDR1 is SGHDT and CDR2 is YYEEEE. CDR3 loop: CASSPGGAALYGYTF. CDR3 DNA, as far as it was read: TGTGCCAGCAGCCCCGGTGGAGCGGCTCTCTATGGC.

Points on this clone: The read gets to within 3 residues of the CDR3 end, and the germline J gene fills in the rest. The chain links TRBV30 to TRBJ2-6, with 8 bases matching TRBD1. V lost 2 bases and J lost 2; bases outside the gene matches: 14. In germline, CDR1 is GTSNPN, CDR2 SVGIG (reference sequence). The CDR3 totals 19 residues. The CDR3 DNA, read in part, is TGTGCCTGGAGTTCCTATCCAGGGGGCGGGTCGGCTGGGGCCAACGTC. Its translation: CAWSSYPGGGSAGANV. The entire CDR3 sequence reads CAWSSYPGGGSAGANVLTF.

Notes on this clone: The read ends 3 residues early relative to the CDR3; the germline J gene fills the gap. Other DNA sequences in the sample encode the same CDR3. V and J are TRBV6-2 or TRBV6-3 and TRBJ1-5; 8 bases align to TRBD1. The CDR3 sequence is 16 residues long. The germline V gene has CDR1 MNHEY and CDR2 SVGEGT. Trimming cost V 2 bases and J 4 bases; bases outside gene matches: 7. CDR3 amino acids: CASSYAPTGDNQPQHF. The CDR3 bases that were read are TGTGCCAGCAGTTACGCTCCGACAGGGGATAATCAGCCC.

As to this clone: Coverage ceases 3 residues before the CDR3 finishes, and the germline J gene fills in the end. The chain links TRBV11-1 to TRBJ2-5; D possibly corresponds to TRBD1 (5 bases). The CDR3 loop spans 14 amino acids. V dropped 5 bases and J dropped 5 bases, with 15 bases sitting between them. Germline V gene sequence: CDR1 SGHAT, CDR2 FQDESV (reference sequence). The CDR3 protein is CASSLDQGRETQYF. CDR3 DNA, as far as it was read: TGTGCCAGCAGCCTAGATCAGGGTAGGGAGACC. The full variable domain, its missing parts supplied by reference TRBV11-1 and TRBJ2-5, is EAEVAQSPRYKITEKSQAVAFWCDPISGHATLYWYRQILGQGPELLVQFQDESVVDDSQLPKDRFSAERLKGVDSTLKIQPAELGDSAMYLCASSLDQGRETQYFGPGTRLLVL.

Regarding this clone: The read ends 3 residues shy of where the CDR3 ends; the end is completed using the germline J gene. The chain is built from TRBV19 and TRBJ1-2; the D gene is possibly TRBD1 (6 bases). The CDR3 spans 14 residues. Germline V gene lookup returns CDR1 LNHDA and CDR2 SQIVND (reference sequence). CDR3 in amino acids: CASSIAGDSYDYTF. CDR3 DNA, as far as it was read: TGTGCCAGTAGTATAGCAGGGGATTCCTACGAC.

The sequenced part of the CDR3 DNA is TGTGCCAGCAGCGCGGCCGGGACAGGGGATAATTCACCG. This encodes CASSAAGTGDNSP. The full CDR3 sequence reads CASSAAGTGDNSPLFF. The chain is built from TRBV7-6 and TRBJ2-2, with TRBD1 identical over 10 bases. The sequence runs out 3 residues before the end of the CDR3; the remainder is reconstructed from the germline J gene. Looked up from germline, CDR1 is SGHVS and CDR2 is FNYEAQ. The CDR3 totals 16 residues.

As concerns this clone: The read falls 3 residues short of the CDR3 end, and the missing part is taken from the germline J gene. V gene TRBV7-9 combines with J gene TRBJ2-1, with TRBD1 matching over 7 bases. Trimming at V came to 5 bases and at J to 3 bases, leaving 7 bases not matched to a gene. Germline V gene lookup returns CDR1 SEHNR and CDR2 FQNEAQ (reference sequence). The CDR3 extends over 15 amino acids. The CDR3 protein is CASSAPGQIYNEQFF. CDR3 bases read: TGTGCCAGCAGCGCCCCGGGACAGATCTACAATGAG. Full variable domain (remainder filled in from reference TRBV7-9 and TRBJ2-1): DTGVSQNPRHKITKRGQNVTFRCDPISEHNRLYWYRQTLGQGPEFLTYFQNEAQLEKSRLLSDRFSAERPKGSFSTLEIQRTEQGDSAMYLCASSAPGQIYNEQFFGPGTRLTVL.

Worth noting for this clone: Sequencing ends 3 residues short of the CDR3 end; the germline J gene provides the rest. The chain is built from TRBV6-2 or TRBV6-3 and TRBJ2-5; no clear D gene. The V gene's germline CDR1 is MNHEY and CDR2 SVGEGT. The CDR3 consists of 13 residues. With 1 base removed from V and 3 bases from J, the gap between germline ends came to 6 bases. CDR3 region: CASSYYQEETQYF. CDR3 bases read: TGTGCCAGCAGTTACTATCAGGAAGAGACC.

Details on this clone: The CDR3 end falls 3 residues outside the read, so it is completed with the germline J gene. The chain combines TRBV2 with TRBJ1-2, with 10 bases aligning to TRBD1. This CDR3 region has 13 residues. The J segment lost 4 bases and the V segment lost 7 bases, leaving 3 bases of the junction unmatched. The germline CDR1 and CDR2 sequences are SNHLY and FYNNEI. The sequenced part of the CDR3 DNA is TGTGCCAGCATAGGGACAGGGGCCTATGGC. Protein: CASIGTGAYG. The CDR3 as a whole reads CASIGTGAYGYTF.

Worth noting for this clone: The read gets to within 3 residues of the CDR3 end, and the germline J gene fills in the rest. The gene calls are TRBV20-1 and TRBJ2-3; 7 bases are shared with TRBD1. The ends lost 5 bases at V and 3 bases at J; junction bases unmatched: 17. The CDR3 has 17 amino acids. CDR1 DFQATT and CDR2 SNEGSKA come from the germline V gene (reference sequence). The sequenced part of the CDR3 DNA is TGCAGTGCTCGTGACAGGGTTGGGGGAAAAGCAACAGATACG. It is translated as CSARDRVGGKATDT. The whole CDR3 reads CSARDRVGGKATDTQYF.

The CDR3 here is CASSPGTSGSYTDTQYF. The sequenced part of the CDR3 DNA is TGTGCCAGCAGTCCCGGGACTAGCGGGAGTTACACAGATACG. The genes are TRBV2 and TRBJ2-3; 14 bases are a match to TRBD2. The read comes to an end 3 residues before the CDR3 does, leaving the germline J gene to fill in the end. The CDR3 has 17 residues. Germline V CDR1 and CDR2: SNHLY, FYNNEI. V shed 5 bases, J shed 2 bases, and the junction held 6 bases outside the gene matches. Full variable domain (remainder filled in from reference TRBV2 and TRBJ2-3): EPEVTQTPSHQVTQMGQEVILRCVPISNHLYFYWYRQILGQKVEFLVSFYNNEISEKSEIFDDQFSVERPDGSNFTLKIRSTKLEDSAMYFCASSPGTSGSYTDTQYFGPGTRLTVL.

As for this clone: Read sequence stops 3 residues before the CDR3 end, and the germline J gene provides the missing end. The chain couples TRBV18 to TRBJ1-1; perhaps TRBD1 as D (5 bases). The CDR3 covers 15 residues. Between the trimmed V and J ends, which lost 4 bases and 1 base, there was a span of 13 bases. CDR1 is KGHSH and CDR2 is LQKENI in the germline V gene. The CDR3 bases that were read are TGTGCCAGCTCACAGCGGGGGGGGAAGAACACTGAA. This sequence encodes CASSQRGGKNTE. The full CDR3 protein is CASSQRGGKNTEAFF. The variable domain in full, with the rest retrieved from reference TRBV18 and TRBJ1-1, is NAGVMQNPRHLVRRRGQEARLRCSPMKGHSHVYWYRQLPEEGLKFMVYLQKENIIDESGMPKERFSAEFPKEGPSILRIQQVVRGDSAAYFCASSQRGGKNTEAFFGQGTRLTVV.

A remark on this clone: Coverage ceases 3 residues before the CDR3 finishes, and the germline J gene fills in the end. The rearrangement links TRBV6-1 to TRBJ2-3, with D uncertain. Germline CDR1 reads MNHNS; CDR2 reads SASEGT. This CDR3 region has 13 residues. The CDR3 sequence is CASSGQANQPQYF. The CDR3 bases that were read are TGTGCCAGCAGTGGGCAGGCGAATCAGCCG.

Points on this clone: The CDR3 end is not reached by the read, which stops 3 residues before it; the germline J gene fills it in. The chain uses TRBV5-6 and TRBJ2-3, with TRBD1 matching over 10 bases. Per the germline V gene, CDR1 is SGHDT and CDR2 is YYEEEE. The CDR3 has 14 amino acids. The part of the CDR3 DNA that was read is TGTGCCAGCAGCCTCCTGGACAGGGGGGAGACG. Amino acid sequence: CASSLLDRGET. The entire CDR3 protein reads CASSLLDRGETQYF. Looking up the rest from reference TRBV5-6 and TRBJ2-3 gives the full variable domain: DAGVTQSPTHLIKTRGQQVTLRCSPKSGHDTVSWYQQALGQGPQFIFQYYEEEERQRGNFPDRFSGHQFPNYSSELNVNALLLGDSALYLCASSLLDRGETQYFGPGTRLTVL.

Concerning this clone itself: The CDR3 goes on 3 residues after the read ends, and that part is filled in from the germline J gene. The chain has TRBV7-6 and TRBJ2-3; 8 bases fit TRBD2. The CDR3 spans 14 residues. Looked up from germline, CDR1 is SGHVS and CDR2 is FNYEAQ. Here the CDR3 reads CASSAGTRGQTQYF. The covered CDR3 bases are TGTGCCAGCAGCGCCGGGACTAGAGGTCAGACG.